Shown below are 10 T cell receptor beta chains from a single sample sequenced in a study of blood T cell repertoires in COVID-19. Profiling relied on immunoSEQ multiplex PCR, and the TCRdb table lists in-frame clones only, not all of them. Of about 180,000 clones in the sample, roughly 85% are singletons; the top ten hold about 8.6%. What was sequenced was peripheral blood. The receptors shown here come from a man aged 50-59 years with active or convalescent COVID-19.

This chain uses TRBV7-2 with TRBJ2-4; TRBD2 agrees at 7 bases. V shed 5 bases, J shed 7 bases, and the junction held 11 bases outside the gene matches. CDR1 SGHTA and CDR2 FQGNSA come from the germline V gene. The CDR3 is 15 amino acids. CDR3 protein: CASSLQTSLINIQYF. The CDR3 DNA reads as TGTGCCAGCAGCCTCCAGACTAGCTTGATTAACATTCAGTACTTC.

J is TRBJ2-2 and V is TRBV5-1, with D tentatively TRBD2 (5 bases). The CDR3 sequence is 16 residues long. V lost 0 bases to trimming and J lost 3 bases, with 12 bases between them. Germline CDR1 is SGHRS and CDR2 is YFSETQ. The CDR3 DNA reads TGCGCCAGCAGCTTGGCCTCGGGGTCCTACACCGGGGAGCTGTTTTTT. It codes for CASSLASGSYTGELFF.

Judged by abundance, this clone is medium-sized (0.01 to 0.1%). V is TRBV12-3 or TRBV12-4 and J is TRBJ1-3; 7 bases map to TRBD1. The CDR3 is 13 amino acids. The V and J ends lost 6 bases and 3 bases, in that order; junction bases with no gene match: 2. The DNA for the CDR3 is TGTGCCAGCAGAGACAGGGTTGGAAACACCATATATTTT. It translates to CASRDRVGNTIYF.

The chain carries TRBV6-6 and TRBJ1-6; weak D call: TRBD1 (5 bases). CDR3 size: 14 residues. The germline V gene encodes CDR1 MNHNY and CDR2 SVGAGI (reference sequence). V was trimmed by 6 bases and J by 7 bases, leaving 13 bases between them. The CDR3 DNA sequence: TGTGCCAGCAGCCCCCAGGGTGAGAATTCACCCCTCCACTTT. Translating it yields CASSPQGENSPLHF.

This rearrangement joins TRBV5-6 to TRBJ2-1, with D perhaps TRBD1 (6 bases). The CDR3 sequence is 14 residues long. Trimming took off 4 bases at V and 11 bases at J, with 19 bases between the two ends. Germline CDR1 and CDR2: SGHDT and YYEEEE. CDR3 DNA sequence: TGTGCCAGCAGCCCCACCCCCCCGGGACAAAAGCAGTTCTTC. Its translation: CASSPTPPGQKQFF. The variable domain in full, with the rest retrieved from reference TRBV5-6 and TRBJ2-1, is DAGVTQSPTHLIKTRGQQVTLRCSPKSGHDTVSWYQQALGQGPQFIFQYYEEEERQRGNFPDRFSGHQFPNYSSELNVNALLLGDSALYLCASSPTPPGQKQFFGPGTRLTVL.

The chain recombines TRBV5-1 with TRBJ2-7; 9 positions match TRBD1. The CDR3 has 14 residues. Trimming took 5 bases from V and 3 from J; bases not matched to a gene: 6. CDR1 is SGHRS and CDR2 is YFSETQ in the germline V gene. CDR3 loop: CASRPGTGSYEQYF. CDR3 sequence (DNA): TGCGCCAGCAGACCCGGGACAGGGAGCTACGAGCAGTACTTC.

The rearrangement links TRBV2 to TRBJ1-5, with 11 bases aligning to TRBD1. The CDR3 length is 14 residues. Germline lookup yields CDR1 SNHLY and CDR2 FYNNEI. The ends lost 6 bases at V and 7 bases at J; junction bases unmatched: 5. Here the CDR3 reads CASRGTGGRQPQHF. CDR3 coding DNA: TGTGCCAGCAGGGGGACAGGGGGGCGACAGCCCCAGCATTTT.

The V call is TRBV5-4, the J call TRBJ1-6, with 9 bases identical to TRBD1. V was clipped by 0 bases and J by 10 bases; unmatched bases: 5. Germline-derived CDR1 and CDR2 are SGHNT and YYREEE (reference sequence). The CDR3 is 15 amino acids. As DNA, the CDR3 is TGTGCCAGCAGCTTGGGGGACAGGGAGGGCTCACCCCTCCACTTT. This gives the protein CASSLGDREGSPLHF.

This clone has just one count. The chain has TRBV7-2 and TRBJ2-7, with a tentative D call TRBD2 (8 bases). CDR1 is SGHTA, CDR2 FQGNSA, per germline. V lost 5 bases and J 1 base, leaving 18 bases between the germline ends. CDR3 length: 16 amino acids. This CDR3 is CASSPSGGLGSYEQYF. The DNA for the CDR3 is TGTGCCAGCAGCCCCTCAGGGGGACTAGGTTCCTACGAGCAGTACTTC. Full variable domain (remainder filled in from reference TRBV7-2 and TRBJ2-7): GAGVSQSPSNKVTEKGKDVELRCDPISGHTALYWYRQSLGQGLEFLIYFQGNSAPDKSGLPSDRFSAERTGGSVSTLTIQRTQQEDSAVYLCASSPSGGLGSYEQYFGPGTRLTVT.

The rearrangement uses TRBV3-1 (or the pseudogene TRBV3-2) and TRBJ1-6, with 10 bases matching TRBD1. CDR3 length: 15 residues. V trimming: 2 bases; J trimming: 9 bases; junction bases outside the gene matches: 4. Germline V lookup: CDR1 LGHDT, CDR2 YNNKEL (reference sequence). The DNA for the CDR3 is TGTGCCAGCAGCCAATCAGGACAGGGGGTTTCACCCCTCCACTTT. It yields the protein CASSQSGQGVSPLHF.